These 22 T cell receptor beta chains share one sample of origin, sequenced in a study of shared clonotypes between healthy human individuals (dated by TCRdb to about 2020). To prepare the library, the immunoSEQ multiplex PCR assay was applied. Entries here come from immuneACCESS through TCRdb and include only in-frame sequences with V and J called. Some clones fail to appear in such tables; in the studies checked, an unresolved V gene covers under half of the shortfall, and the cause of the remainder is unknown. The sample data list millions of clones, and just over 90% of these were observed just once. The ten largest account for more than 0.12% of the sample. Sequenced sample: naive CD4+ T cells sorted from blood. The meaning of the sample's cell subset or site label: CD45RA+ positively selected. The receptor source for this set is a man aged 18 to 29 in good health.

The V gene is TRBV7-9, the J gene TRBJ1-1; weak D call: TRBD1 (5 bases). Per germline, CDR1 SEHNR and CDR2 FQNEAQ (reference sequence). The CDR3 is made up of 15 amino acids. Trimming removed 5 bases at V and 1 base at J, with 14 bases between. CDR3 coding DNA: TGTGCCAGCAGCCGTCTTGGAGGGGAGAACACTGAAGCTTTCTTT. It translates to CASSRLGGENTEAFF.

This clone has just one count. This rearrangement joins TRBV10-1 to TRBJ2-7; D is perhaps TRBD1 or TRBD2 (5 bases each). V lost 8 bases and J lost 2, with 13 bases in between. The CDR3 runs to 13 residues. CDR1 is WNHNN, CDR2 SYGVQD, per germline (reference sequence). CDR3 nucleotides: TGCGCCAGCCGCCGGGACGGAGCCTACGAGCAGTACTTC. Encoded protein: CASRRDGAYEQYF.

Worth noting for this clone: Distinct nucleotide sequences in the sample also encode this CDR3. In DNA form, the CDR3 reads TGTGCCAGCAGCGTTCAGGGCACCGGGGAGCTGTTTTTT. Translation: CASSVQGTGELFF. The V call is TRBV9, the J call TRBJ2-2; D might be TRBD1 (5 bases). This CDR3 spans 13 amino acids. V dropped 2 bases and J dropped 4 bases, with 6 bases sitting between them. Germline V CDR1 and CDR2: SGDLS, YYNGEE.

This chain connects TRBV28 to TRBJ1-1, with a possible D match to TRBD1 (6 bases). The germline gives CDR1 MDHEN, CDR2 SYDVKM. Trimming shortened V by 6 bases and J by 0 bases, and 14 bases separated the two germline ends. The CDR3 loop spans 15 amino acids. In DNA, the CDR3 is TGTGCCAGCAGGGGATACAGGGAAGTGAACACTGAAGCTTTCTTT. Residues: CASRGYREVNTEAFF.

V and J are TRBV6-6 and TRBJ2-3, with D possibly TRBD2 on 6 matching bases. The CDR3 covers 14 residues. Germline CDR1 is MNHNY and CDR2 is SVGAGI (reference sequence). The V and J ends lost 8 bases and 2 bases respectively, with 14 bases between them. The DNA of the CDR3 is TGTGCCAGCCGGGACTCCCCATCCACAGATACGCAGTATTTT. Amino acid sequence: CASRDSPSTDTQYF.

This chain joins TRBV6-4 and TRBJ2-2; 7 bases map to TRBD2. CDR3 length: 15 residues. The junction had 9 bases not matched to a gene; V was cut back by 5 bases and J by 6 bases. The germline V gene has CDR1 MRHNA and CDR2 SNTAGT. For the CDR3, the DNA is TGTGCCAGCAGTTCCAGCGGGGTGACATCCGGGGAGCTGTTTTTT. Protein: CASSSSGVTSGELFF.

About this clone: Other DNA variants within this sample encode the same CDR3. The V call is TRBV18, the J call TRBJ1-2; the D is unclear. V lost 0 bases and J lost 4, with 6 bases in between. This CDR3 spans 13 amino acids. In germline, CDR1 is KGHSH, CDR2 LQKENI. Written as DNA, the CDR3 is TGTGCCAGCTCACCACCAGGAAGCTATGGCTACACCTTC. Residues: CASSPPGSYGYTF. Together with reference TRBV18 and TRBJ1-2, the CDR3 gives the full variable domain: NAGVMQNPRHLVRRRGQEARLRCSPMKGHSHVYWYRQLPEEGLKFMVYLQKENIIDESGMPKERFSAEFPKEGPSILRIQQVVRGDSAAYFCASSPPGSYGYTFGSGTRLTVV.

Note on this clone: One end of the junction does not line up with germline, which may come from a read error. Other DNA sequences within the sample encode an identical CDR3. This rearrangement joins TRBV18 to TRBJ1-2; a weak D match, TRBD1 (6 bases). The CDR3 totals 14 residues. From germline, CDR1 is KGHSH and CDR2 LQKENI. CDR3: CASSPQGQNYGYTF. In DNA, the CDR3 is TGTGCCAGCTCCCCACAGGGTCAGAACTATGGCTACACCTTC.

The chain employs TRBV6-6 and TRBJ2-5; maybe TRBD1 (6 bases). Trimming stripped 7 bases from V and 2 bases from J, with 17 bases between. The germline V gene has CDR1 MNHNY and CDR2 SVGAGI (reference sequence). The CDR3 extends over 15 amino acids. The CDR3 here is CASTFTGRPQETQYF. DNA of the CDR3: TGTGCCAGCACCTTTACAGGGCGACCACAAGAGACCCAGTACTTC.

CDR3: CATSIQDAGELFF. The CDR3 DNA follows: TGTGCCACCAGCATCCAGGACGCCGGGGAGCTGTTTTTT. The chain carries TRBV15 and TRBJ2-2, with no clear D. Trimming cost V 4 bases and J 6 bases, with 9 bases left between them. The CDR3 sequence is 13 residues long. Germline values: CDR1 LNHNV, CDR2 YYDKDF (reference sequence).

This clone was observed a handful of times. The chain combines TRBV30 with TRBJ1-1; 7 bases map to TRBD1. The ends lost 0 bases at V and 4 bases at J; junction bases unmatched: 5. The CDR3 totals 14 residues. The germline V gene has CDR1 GTSNPN and CDR2 SVGIG (reference sequence). The CDR3 DNA follows: TGTGCCTGGAGTGTACCGGACAGGTCCACTGAAGCTTTCTTT. Protein sequence: CAWSVPDRSTEAFF.

Only a few counts were recorded for this clone. The chain carries TRBV30 and TRBJ1-1; weak D call: TRBD1 (6 bases). Trimming stripped 3 bases from V and 6 bases from J, with 17 bases between. The CDR3 runs 14 residues. From germline, CDR1 is GTSNPN and CDR2 SVGIG (reference sequence). The CDR3 DNA sequence: TGTGCCTGGAGCCCGACAGGCGCCCCACCTGAAGCTTTCTTT. Translated, it gives CAWSPTGAPPEAFF.

In regard to this clone: Other DNA sequences in the sample encode the same CDR3. The V and J genes are TRBV30 and TRBJ2-5; the D gene is possibly TRBD1 (6 bases). V lost 0 bases and J 5 bases, leaving 10 bases between the germline ends. Germline lookup yields CDR1 GTSNPN and CDR2 SVGIG (reference sequence). CDR3 length equals 13 residues. This CDR3 reads CAWSVKGVETQYF. DNA for the CDR3: TGTGCCTGGAGTGTGAAGGGGGTGGAGACCCAGTACTTC.

V is TRBV14 and J is TRBJ1-5; D gene unclear. The V and J ends lost 0 bases and 0 bases respectively, with 9 bases between them. Germline V gene lookup returns CDR1 SGHDN and CDR2 FVKESK. The length of the CDR3 is 16 residues. The CDR3 reads CASSQDQDYSNQPQHF. CDR3 coding DNA: TGTGCCAGCAGCCAAGATCAGGATTATAGCAATCAGCCCCAGCATTTT. The variable domain in full, with the rest retrieved from reference TRBV14 and TRBJ1-5, is EAGVTQFPSHSVIEKGQTVTLRCDPISGHDNLYWYRRVMGKEIKFLLHFVKESKQDESGMPNNRFLAERTGGTYSTLKVQPAELEDSGVYFCASSQDQDYSNQPQHFGDGTRLSIL.

The chain links TRBV10-3 to TRBJ1-6, with D hard to call. The germline V and J ends were trimmed by 0 bases and 10 bases, with 13 bases remaining between them. The CDR3 is made up of 15 amino acids. CDR1 and CDR2 from the germline V gene are ENHRY and SYGVKD. The CDR3 sequence: CAISESPEGQSPLHF. The CDR3 coding sequence is TGTGCCATCAGTGAGTCGCCGGAGGGCCAGTCACCCCTCCACTTT.

J is TRBJ2-1 and V is TRBV7-8, with TRBD2 identical over 7 bases. Trimming removed 1 base from V and 5 bases from J; junction bases left unmatched: 8. The CDR3 has 16 residues. Germline-derived CDR1 and CDR2 are SGHVS and FQNEAQ. Here the CDR3 reads CASSLGGFRGDNEQFF. The DNA for the CDR3 is TGTGCCAGCAGCTTAGGGGGATTCCGGGGGGACAATGAGCAGTTCTTC. The full variable domain, with the rest looked up from reference TRBV7-8 and TRBJ2-1, is GAGVSQSPRYKVAKRGQDVALRCDPISGHVSLFWYQQALGQGPEFLTYFQNEAQLDKSGLPSDRFFAERPEGSVSTLKIQRTQQEDSAVYLCASSLGGFRGDNEQFFGPGTRLTVL.

The chain couples TRBV5-1 to TRBJ2-1; TRBD1 matches 8 bases. V lost 2 bases, J lost 9 bases, and 13 bases stayed unmatched. Germline V gene sequence: CDR1 SGHRS, CDR2 YFSETQ. This CDR3 is built from 16 residues. The DNA for the CDR3 is TGCGCCAGCAGCTTATATATAGGACAGGGCGAGAGTGAGCAGTTCTTC. This translates into CASSLYIGQGESEQFF.

This clone was observed once. The genes are TRBV29-1 and TRBJ1-1; tentative D call: TRBD1 (5 bases). The length of the CDR3 is 13 residues. Germline CDR1 is SQVTM and CDR2 is ANQGSEA. Trimming took 4 bases from V and 0 from J, leaving 9 bases between them. CDR3 sequence: CSVGQTMNTEAFF. The CDR3 coding sequence is TGCAGCGTTGGACAGACCATGAACACTGAAGCTTTCTTT.

Comments on this clone: The sample contains more than one DNA sequence encoding this CDR3. The rearrangement uses TRBV7-2 and TRBJ2-4; no clear D gene. Trimming pared 5 bases from V and 5 bases from J, leaving 10 bases between. The germline V gene encodes CDR1 SGHTA and CDR2 FQGNSA. The CDR3 runs to 13 residues. Here the CDR3 reads CASSQGRENIQYF. DNA for the CDR3: TGTGCCAGCAGCCAAGGACGGGAAAACATTCAGTACTTC.

With respect to this clone: At one end, the junction sequence differs from germline, possibly due to a read error. The gene calls are TRBV6-6 and TRBJ1-5; D gene unclear. CDR3 length: 16 amino acids. CDR1 and CDR2 (germline): MNHNY, SVGAGI (reference sequence). CDR3 protein: CASSSAGSGLNRPQHF. CDR3 in DNA: TGTGCCAGCAGTTCCGCCGGTTCAGGCCTCAATCGGCCCCAGCATTTT.

This chain uses TRBV10-3 with TRBJ2-5; TRBD2 aligns across 9 bases. Germline-derived CDR1 and CDR2 are ENHRY and SYGVKD. J was trimmed by 5 bases and V by 10 bases; bases with no gene match: 11. The CDR3 length is 14 residues. The CDR3 region has the DNA TGTGCCACGATGGGAGCGGGGGGTTGGGAGACCCAGTACTTC. As protein: CATMGAGGWETQYF.

This chain connects TRBV5-6 to TRBJ1-4; TRBD1 aligns across 9 bases. V lost 4 bases and J lost 4; bases outside the gene matches: 5. Germline CDR1 reads SGHDT; CDR2 reads YYEEEE. The CDR3 totals 15 residues. The DNA for the CDR3 is TGTGCCAGCAGCGGGTCGACAGGGGGTAATGAAAAACTGTTTTTT. The encoded protein is CASSGSTGGNEKLFF.